This T cell receptor beta chain was observed in a study of CD8 T cells in Susac syndrome. Sequencing of TCR beta covered CD8+ and CD4+ T cells obtained from blood. Each multiple sclerosis control was a treatment-naive patient with relapsing-remitting disease that was either stable or active. Random hexamers served to reverse transcribe roughly 0.45 to 1 ug RNA. TCR beta CDR3 was amplified by immunoSEQ multiplex PCR. This amplification extended across 54 Vbeta and 13 Jbeta segments. TCRdb independently ran MiXCR on the immunoSEQ multiplex PCR reads; one entry per CDR3 protein. The table includes hundreds of thousands of distinct CDR3 sequences, roughly 95% detected once. Material: CD4+ T cells from PBMCs. The receptor's source is a human donor with multiple sclerosis.

Here the CDR3 reads CASSQGQETQYF. CDR3 DNA sequence: TGTGCCAGCAGCCAGGGACAAGAGACCCAGTACTTC. The chain employs TRBV3-1 and TRBJ2-5; D not resolved. Per the germline V gene, CDR1 is LGHDT and CDR2 is YNNKEL (reference sequence). The CDR3 length is 12 residues. V lost 3 bases, J lost 2 bases, and 4 bases lay in between.